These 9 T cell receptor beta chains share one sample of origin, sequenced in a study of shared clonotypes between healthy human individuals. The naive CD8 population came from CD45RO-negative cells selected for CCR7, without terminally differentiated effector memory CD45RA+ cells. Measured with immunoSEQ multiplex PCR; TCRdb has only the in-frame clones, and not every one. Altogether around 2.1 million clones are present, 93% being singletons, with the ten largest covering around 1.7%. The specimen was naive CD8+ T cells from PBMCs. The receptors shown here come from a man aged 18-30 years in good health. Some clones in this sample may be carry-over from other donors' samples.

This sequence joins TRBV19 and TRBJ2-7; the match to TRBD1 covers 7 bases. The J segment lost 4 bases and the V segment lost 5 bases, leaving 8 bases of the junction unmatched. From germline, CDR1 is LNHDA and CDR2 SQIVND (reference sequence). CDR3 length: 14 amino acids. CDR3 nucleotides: TGTGCCAGTAGTCCCTACAGGGGTTCTTACGAGCAGTACTTC. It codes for CASSPYRGSYEQYF.

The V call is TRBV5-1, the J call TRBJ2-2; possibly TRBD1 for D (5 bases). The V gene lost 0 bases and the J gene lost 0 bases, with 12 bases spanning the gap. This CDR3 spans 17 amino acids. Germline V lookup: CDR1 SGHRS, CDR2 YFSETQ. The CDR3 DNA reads TGCGCCAGCAGCTTGGACTCTTTGACAGCGAACACCGGGGAGCTGTTTTTT. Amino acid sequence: CASSLDSLTANTGELFF.

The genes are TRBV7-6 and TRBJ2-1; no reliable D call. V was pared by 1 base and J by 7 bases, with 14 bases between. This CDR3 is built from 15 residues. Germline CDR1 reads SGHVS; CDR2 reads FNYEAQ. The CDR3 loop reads CASSLEARMGNEQFF. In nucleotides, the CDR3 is TGTGCCAGCAGCTTAGAGGCTAGAATGGGGAATGAGCAGTTCTTC.

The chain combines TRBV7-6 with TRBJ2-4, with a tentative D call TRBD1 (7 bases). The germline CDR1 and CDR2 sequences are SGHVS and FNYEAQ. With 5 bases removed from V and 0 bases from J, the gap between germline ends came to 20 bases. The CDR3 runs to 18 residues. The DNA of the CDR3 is TGTGCCAGCAGCCCAAAAGGGCGACAGGGACTAGCCAAAAACATTCAGTACTTC. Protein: CASSPKGRQGLAKNIQYF. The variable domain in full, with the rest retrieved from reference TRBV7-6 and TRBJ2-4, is GAGVSQSPRYKVTKRGQDVALRCDPISGHVSLYWYRQALGQGPEFLTYFNYEAQQDKSGLPNDRFSAERPEGSISTLTIQRTEQRDSAMYRCASSPKGRQGLAKNIQYFGAGTRLSVL.

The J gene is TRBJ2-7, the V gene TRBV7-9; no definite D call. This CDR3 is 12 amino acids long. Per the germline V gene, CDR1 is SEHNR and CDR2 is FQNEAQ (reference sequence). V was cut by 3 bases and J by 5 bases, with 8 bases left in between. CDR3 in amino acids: CASSFSSDEQYF. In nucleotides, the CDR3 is TGTGCCAGCAGCTTTAGTTCTGACGAGCAGTACTTC.

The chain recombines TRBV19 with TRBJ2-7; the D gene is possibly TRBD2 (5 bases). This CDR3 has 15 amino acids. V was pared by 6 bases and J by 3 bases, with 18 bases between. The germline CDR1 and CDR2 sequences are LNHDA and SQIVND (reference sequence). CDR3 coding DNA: TGTGCCAGTAGCCTAGGGTCGGGAAGGGTCTACGAGCAGTACTTC. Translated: CASSLGSGRVYEQYF.

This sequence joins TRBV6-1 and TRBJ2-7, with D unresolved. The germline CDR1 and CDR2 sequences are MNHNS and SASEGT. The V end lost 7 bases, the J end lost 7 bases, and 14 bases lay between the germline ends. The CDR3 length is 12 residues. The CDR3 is CASTVRSWEQYF. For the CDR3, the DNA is TGTGCCAGCACGGTGAGGTCTTGGGAGCAGTACTTC.

The CDR3 nucleotides read TGTGCCAGCAGCTTGCGTCGGGAACTGTACCAAGAGACCCAGTACTTC. Translated: CASSLRRELYQETQYF. The chain carries TRBV5-4 and TRBJ2-5; the D gene is possibly TRBD2 (5 bases). Trimming removed 1 base at V and 0 bases at J, with 13 bases between. The CDR3 runs to 16 residues. Germline-derived CDR1 and CDR2 are SGHNT and YYREEE (reference sequence).

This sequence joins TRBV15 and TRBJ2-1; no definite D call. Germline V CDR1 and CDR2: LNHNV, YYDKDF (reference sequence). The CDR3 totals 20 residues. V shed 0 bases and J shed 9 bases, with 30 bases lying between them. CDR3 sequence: CATSRDYPSFAVDPTGEQFF. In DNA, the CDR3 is TGTGCCACCAGCAGAGACTACCCTTCGTTCGCGGTGGACCCTACGGGTGAGCAGTTCTTC.